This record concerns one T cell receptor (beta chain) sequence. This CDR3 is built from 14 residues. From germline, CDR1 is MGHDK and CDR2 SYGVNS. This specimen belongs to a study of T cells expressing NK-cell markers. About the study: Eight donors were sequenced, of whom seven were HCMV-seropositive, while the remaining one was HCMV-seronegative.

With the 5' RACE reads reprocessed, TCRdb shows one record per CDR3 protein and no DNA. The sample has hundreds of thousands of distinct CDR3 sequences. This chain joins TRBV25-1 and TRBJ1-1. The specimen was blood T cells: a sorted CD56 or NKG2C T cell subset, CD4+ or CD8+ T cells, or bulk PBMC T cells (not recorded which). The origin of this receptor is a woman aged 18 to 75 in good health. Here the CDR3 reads CASSESVMNTEAFF.